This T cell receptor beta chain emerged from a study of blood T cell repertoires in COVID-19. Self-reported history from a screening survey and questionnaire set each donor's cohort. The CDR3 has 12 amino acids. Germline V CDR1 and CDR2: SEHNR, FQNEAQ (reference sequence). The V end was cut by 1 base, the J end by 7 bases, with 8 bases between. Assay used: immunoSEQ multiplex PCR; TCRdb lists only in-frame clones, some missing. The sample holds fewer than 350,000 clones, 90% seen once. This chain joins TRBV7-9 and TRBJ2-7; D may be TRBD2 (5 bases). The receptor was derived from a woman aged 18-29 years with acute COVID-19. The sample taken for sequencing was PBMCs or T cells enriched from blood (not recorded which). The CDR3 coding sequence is TGTGCCAGCAGCTTAGTGGGAGAAGAGCAGTACTTC. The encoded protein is CASSLVGEEQYF.